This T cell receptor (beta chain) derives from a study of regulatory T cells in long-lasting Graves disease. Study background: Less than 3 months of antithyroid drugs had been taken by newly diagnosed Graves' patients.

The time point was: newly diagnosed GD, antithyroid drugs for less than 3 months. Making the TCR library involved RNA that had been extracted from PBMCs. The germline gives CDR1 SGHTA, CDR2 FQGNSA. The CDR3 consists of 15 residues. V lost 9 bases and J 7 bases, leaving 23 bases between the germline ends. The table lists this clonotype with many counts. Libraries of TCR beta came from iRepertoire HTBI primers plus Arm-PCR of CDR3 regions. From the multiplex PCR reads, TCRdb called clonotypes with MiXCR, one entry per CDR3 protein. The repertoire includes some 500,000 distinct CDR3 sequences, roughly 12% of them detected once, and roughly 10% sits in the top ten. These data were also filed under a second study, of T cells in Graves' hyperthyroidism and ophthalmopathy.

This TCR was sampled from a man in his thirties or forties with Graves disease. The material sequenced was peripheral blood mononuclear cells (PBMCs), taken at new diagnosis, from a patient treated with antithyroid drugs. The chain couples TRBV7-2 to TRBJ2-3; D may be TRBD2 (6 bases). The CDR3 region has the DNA TGTGCCAGTGCGGACGGGGGTGTCCCGTCGAATACGCAGTATTTT. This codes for CASADGGVPSNTQYF.